This T cell receptor (beta chain) originates from a study of response to subunit inactivated influenza vaccine. Study observations and caveats: The study's authors posited that every seasonal influenza vaccination enlists few new T cells.

On this clonotype itself: Antigen: not known.

Trimming cost V 0 bases and J 1 base, with 12 bases left between them. The CDR3 extends over 16 amino acids. CDR1 and CDR2 (germline): DFQATT, SNEGSKA (reference sequence). TCRdb fed the RT-PCR reads into MiXCR, producing one record per CDR3 protein. Counted here are hundreds of thousands of distinct CDR3 sequences, around 25% occurring once; the ten biggest clones make up 1.5% to 2%. The chain employs TRBV20-1 and TRBJ2-2; a possible D gene is TRBD1 (5 bases). This sequence originates from a man aged 50-59 years who received an inactivated influenza vaccine. Sample: CD4+ T cells sorted from PBMCs, taken approximately 5 days after vaccination. CDR3 sequence: CSARDPRQGNTGELFF. For the CDR3, the DNA is TGCAGTGCTAGAGATCCCCGGCAGGGGAACACCGGGGAGCTGTTTTTT.